Listed here are 7 T cell receptor beta chains from one sample, sequenced in a study of CD4+ T cells in melanoma. The data were produced by immunoSEQ multiplex PCR, yet TCRdb's version contains in-frame clones alone and is incomplete. Among some 150,000 clones listed, 85% to 95% were seen once. The source is a human donor with melanoma.

The V gene is TRBV5-6, the J gene TRBJ1-2; 7 nucleotides line up with TRBD1. CDR3 size: 16 residues. Germline V gives CDR1 SGHDT, CDR2 YYEEEE. V lost 2 bases, J lost 4 bases, and 11 bases stayed unmatched. The CDR3: CASSFGVAGGGYGYTF. Here the CDR3 DNA reads TGTGCCAGCAGCTTTGGCGTGGCAGGGGGTGGCTATGGCTACACCTTC.

The V call is TRBV15, the J call TRBJ2-7; 9 nucleotides agree with TRBD2. V lost 2 bases, J lost 0 bases, and 8 bases stayed unmatched. The V gene's germline CDR1 is LNHNV and CDR2 YYDKDF (reference sequence). This CDR3 has 17 residues. CDR3 nucleotides: TGTGCCACCAGCAGACCCGGGGGAGCGGGGGGCTCCTACGAGCAGTACTTC. It specifies CATSRPGGAGGSYEQYF. Variable domain in full (rest from reference TRBV15 and TRBJ2-7): DAMVIQNPRYQVTQFGKPVTLSCSQTLNHNVMYWYQQKSSQAPKLLFHYYDKDFNNEADTPDNFQSRRPNTSFCFLDIRSPGLGDTAMYLCATSRPGGAGGSYEQYFGPGTRLTVT.

This chain connects TRBV2 to TRBJ2-7; no clear D. Deletions cut 4 bases from V and 6 bases from J, with 13 bases between. The CDR3 covers 13 residues. Germline loops: CDR1 SNHLY, CDR2 FYNNEI. CDR3 protein: CASSARQVGEQYF. In DNA form, the CDR3 reads TGTGCCAGCAGTGCGAGGCAGGTCGGCGAGCAGTACTTC.

This rearrangement joins TRBV6-1 to TRBJ2-1, with 8 bases that match TRBD2. Germline lookup yields CDR1 MNHNS and CDR2 SASEGT. The CDR3 has 14 residues. With V trimmed by 4 bases and J by 7 bases, 6 bases remained unmatched. The CDR3 coding sequence is TGTGCCAGCAGTGTCACTAGCGGTCCGAATGAGCAGTTCTTC. This encodes CASSVTSGPNEQFF.

This sequence joins TRBV4-2 and TRBJ1-2, with TRBD1 matching 9 bases. Germline CDR1 is LGHNA and CDR2 is YNFKEQ. J gave up 7 bases and V 0 bases, and 9 bases lay outside the gene matches. CDR3 length equals 16 residues. This chain's CDR3 is CASSQDRGQGQGGYTF. CDR3 bases: TGTGCCAGCAGCCAAGATCGGGGACAGGGCCAGGGTGGCTACACCTTC.

This clone was recorded once. The J gene is TRBJ1-1, the V gene TRBV6-1; 9 nucleotides match TRBD1. The CDR3 extends over 14 amino acids. Germline V CDR1 and CDR2: MNHNS, SASEGT. V dropped 6 bases and J dropped 2; count of bases not matched to a gene: 4. The CDR3 spells CASSRDRDNTEAFF. The DNA for the CDR3 is TGTGCCAGCAGCAGGGACAGGGATAACACTGAAGCTTTCTTT.

The chain uses TRBV5-5 and TRBJ1-1, with unresolved D. V gave up 0 bases and J gave up 6 bases, with 9 bases separating them. Germline values: CDR1 SGHKS, CDR2 YYEKEE (reference sequence). This CDR3 comprises 13 residues. The CDR3 DNA sequence: TGTGCCAGCAGCTTGGGCCCTCGCGCTGAAGCTTTCTTT. Translated, it gives CASSLGPRAEAFF.